Included here is one TCR beta chain sequence, with context. The data stem from a study of control samples from healthy donors and cancer patients. Libraries were prepared by immunoSEQ multiplex PCR; TCRdb keeps only in-frame clonotypes and omits some of them. The sample comprises roughly 160,000 clones, almost 90% of which are singletons, and roughly 5.3% rests with the top ten. This receptor was identified in a woman in her twenties or thirties in good health. Source material: blood.

CDR3 region: CAVSRGGGLRPISGANVLTF. CDR3 DNA: TGTGCCGTTTCCCGGGGGGGAGGGCTCCGACCAATCTCTGGGGCCAACGTCCTGACTTTC. V usage is TRBV3-1 (or the pseudogene TRBV3-2) and J usage is TRBJ2-6; 8 positions agree with TRBD2. After removal of 11 bases from V and 0 bases from J, the junction contained 21 bases not matched to a gene. Germline assignment: CDR1 LGHDT and CDR2 YNNKEL (reference sequence). The CDR3 totals 20 residues.